This T cell receptor (beta chain) was found in a study of T cell changes during pregnancy in multiple sclerosis. Germline V gene lookup returns CDR1 DFQATT and CDR2 SNEGSKA (reference sequence). The V end lost 6 bases, the J end lost 9 bases, and 6 bases lay between the germline ends. The CDR3 length is 9 residues. Produced via immunoSEQ multiplex PCR; TCRdb's table is partial and in-frame only. The sample lists fewer than 85,000 clones; about 90% were seen once. This receptor was taken from a female donor in good health, enrolled as a control in a pregnancy study. The V call is TRBV20-1, the J call TRBJ1-5; D remains ambiguous. Sequenced here: peripheral blood, sampled in the first trimester of pregnancy. CDR3 sequence reads: CSAPGPQHF. CDR3 in DNA: TGCAGTGCCCCGGGGCCCCAGCATTTT.